One sample yielded the 16 T cell receptor beta chains listed below, sequenced in a study of blood T cell repertoires in COVID-19. Here immunoSEQ multiplex PCR was the method, and the copy in TCRdb shows in-frame clones only, minus some. Here the sample spans around 69,000 clones, nearly 90% being singletons. Sequenced material: peripheral blood. These receptors all stem from a woman in her forties or fifties with active COVID-19.

This CDR3 reads CASSTHPLGESEQYF. The CDR3 DNA is TGTGCCAGTAGTACCCACCCTCTCGGTGAAAGCGAGCAGTACTTC. The rearrangement links TRBV19 to TRBJ2-7; D uncertain. V was pared by 4 bases and J by 6 bases, with 19 bases between. Germline lookup yields CDR1 LNHDA and CDR2 SQIVND (reference sequence). The length of the CDR3 is 15 residues.

The CDR3 nucleotides are TGCACCCTTAAAGGACGGACACAAGAGACCCAGTACTTC. Its protein product is CTLKGRTQETQYF. The V gene is TRBV29-1, the J gene TRBJ2-5, with a possible D match to TRBD1 (5 bases). The V gene's germline CDR1 is SQVTM and CDR2 ANQGSEA. The CDR3 spans 13 residues.

The chain is built from TRBV5-1 and TRBJ2-3; 8 nucleotides match TRBD2. This CDR3 has 16 amino acids. J lost 3 bases, V lost 4 bases, and 10 bases had no gene match. Germline V gene sequence: CDR1 SGHRS, CDR2 YFSETQ. The CDR3 DNA sequence: TGCGCCAGCAGCCTCCGAACAAGCGGGAGTACAGATACGCAGTATTTT. It yields the protein CASSLRTSGSTDTQYF.

The chain links TRBV15 to TRBJ1-1, with D unresolved. The CDR3 totals 15 residues. V gave up 6 bases and J gave up 0 bases, with 14 bases separating them. CDR1 and CDR2 (germline): LNHNV, YYDKDF (reference sequence). DNA for the CDR3: TGTGCCACCAGGTCTGCGGCTCAAATGAACACTGAAGCTTTCTTT. Protein: CATRSAAQMNTEAFF.

The chain employs TRBV28 and TRBJ1-2; D is unclear. This CDR3 contains 17 residues. The V gene's germline CDR1 is MDHEN and CDR2 SYDVKM. Trimming pared 1 base from V and 6 bases from J, leaving 21 bases between. The CDR3 here is CASSLFAAEGGHHGYTF. In DNA form, the CDR3 reads TGTGCCAGCAGTTTATTTGCGGCCGAAGGCGGGCATCATGGCTACACCTTC.

The chain is built from TRBV3-1 (or the pseudogene TRBV3-2) and TRBJ2-3; 10 bases are a match to TRBD2. The junction had 6 bases not matched to a gene; V was cut back by 4 bases and J by 8 bases. The length of the CDR3 is 14 residues. Germline V gene sequence: CDR1 LGHDT, CDR2 YNNKEL (reference sequence). The CDR3 sequence: CASSRTSGLGTQYF. Written as DNA, the CDR3 is TGTGCCAGCAGCCGGACTAGCGGTTTGGGTACGCAGTATTTT.

The chain uses TRBV27 and TRBJ2-7; 9 bases match TRBD1. This CDR3 region has 15 residues. V lost 3 bases and J lost 2; bases outside the gene matches: 5. Per germline, CDR1 MNHEY and CDR2 SMNVEV (reference sequence). The CDR3 sequence: CASSFGGQGTYEQYF. The CDR3, as DNA: TGTGCCAGCAGTTTCGGAGGACAGGGGACCTACGAGCAGTACTTC.

The chain is built from TRBV2 and TRBJ2-1; the D gene is possibly TRBD2 (5 bases). The CDR3 length is 13 residues. Trimming stripped 11 bases from V and 9 bases from J, with 20 bases between. CDR1 is SNHLY, CDR2 FYNNEI, per germline. This CDR3 reads CAGLSGIGSEQFF. Here the CDR3 DNA reads TGTGCCGGCTTATCCGGGATAGGGAGTGAGCAGTTCTTC.

The J gene is TRBJ1-2, the V gene TRBV5-4, with 8 bases fitting TRBD1. Per the germline V gene, CDR1 is SGHNT and CDR2 is YYREEE (reference sequence). This CDR3 is built from 15 residues. V lost 4 bases and J lost 0; bases outside the gene matches: 5. CDR3 sequence: CASSIQGAANYGYTF. CDR3 sequence (DNA): TGTGCCAGCAGCATTCAGGGGGCGGCTAACTATGGCTACACCTTC.

A single count supports this clone. The chain links TRBV11-2 to TRBJ2-7; D is unresolved. Germline V gives CDR1 SGHAT, CDR2 FQNNGV. With 5 bases removed from V and 6 bases from J, the gap between germline ends came to 11 bases. This CDR3 is built from 12 residues. The DNA of the CDR3 is TGTGCCAGCAGCCCCAGTATTGCCGAGCAGTACTTC. The encoded protein is CASSPSIAEQYF. The variable domain in full, with the rest retrieved from reference TRBV11-2 and TRBJ2-7, is EAGVAQSPRYKIIEKRQSVAFWCNPISGHATLYWYQQILGQGPKLLIQFQNNGVVDDSQLPKDRFSAERLKGVDSTLKIQPAKLEDSAVYLCASSPSIAEQYFGPGTRLTVT.

The chain recombines TRBV6-5 with TRBJ2-1; 8 nucleotides align to TRBD1. The CDR3 covers 15 residues. Germline trimming cut 6 bases from V and 0 bases from J; bases unmatched to any gene: 4. Per the germline V gene, CDR1 is MNHEY and CDR2 is SVGAGI. The CDR3 nucleotides are TGTGCCAGCAGACAGGGGGTTGCCTCCTACAATGAGCAGTTCTTC. Protein: CASRQGVASYNEQFF.

This clone was seen a few times. The rearrangement joins TRBV7-9 to TRBJ1-2; 9 nucleotides agree with TRBD1. V dropped 2 bases and J dropped 7; count of bases not matched to a gene: 5. Germline loops: CDR1 SEHNR, CDR2 FQNEAQ (reference sequence). CDR3 length equals 14 residues. The CDR3, as DNA: TGTGCCAGCAGCTTAACCACAGGGGGCCCTGGCTACACCTTC. This codes for CASSLTTGGPGYTF. Combining the CDR3 with reference TRBV7-9 and TRBJ1-2 gives the whole variable domain DTGVSQNPRHKITKRGQNVTFRCDPISEHNRLYWYRQTLGQGPEFLTYFQNEAQLEKSRLLSDRFSAERPKGSFSTLEIQRTEQGDSAMYLCASSLTTGGPGYTFGSGTRLTVV.

V and J are TRBV9 and TRBJ2-1, with D maybe TRBD2 (6 bases). V lost 0 bases, J lost 0 bases, and 10 bases lay in between. Germline V gene data show CDR1 as SGDLS and CDR2 as YYNGEE. The length of the CDR3 is 16 residues. The CDR3 here is CASSVGGRTSYNEQFF. DNA for the CDR3: TGTGCCAGCAGCGTAGGAGGGAGGACCTCCTACAATGAGCAGTTCTTC.

This rearrangement joins TRBV2 to TRBJ1-5; 9 positions agree with TRBD1. Germline CDR1 SNHLY, CDR2 FYNNEI. The CDR3 length is 14 residues. The V and J ends lost 2 bases and 5 bases, in that order; junction bases with no gene match: 1. The CDR3 loop reads CASSEWTGDQPQHF. The CDR3 DNA reads TGTGCCAGCAGTGAATGGACAGGGGATCAGCCCCAGCATTTT.

The chain couples TRBV24-1 to TRBJ1-2; 9 bases are a match to TRBD1. CDR1 KGHDR and CDR2 SFDVKD come from the germline V gene. V lost 4 bases and J lost 4; bases outside the gene matches: 9. CDR3 length: 16 residues. CDR3 nucleotide sequence: TGTGCCACCAGTGAGGGGAGACAGGGGGAAGGCTATGGCTACACCTTC. Its protein is CATSEGRQGEGYGYTF.

This clone has just one count. The V call is TRBV27, the J call TRBJ1-1; no clear D. The CDR3 sequence is 15 residues long. Germline V gene sequence: CDR1 MNHEY, CDR2 SMNVEV (reference sequence). Trimming cost V 0 bases and J 2 bases, with 10 bases left between them. The CDR3 coding sequence is TGTGCCAGCAGTTTATCAGGGAGGGTAAACACTGAAGCTTTCTTT. Protein product: CASSLSGRVNTEAFF.